The rows below give T cell receptor beta chains drawn from one sample of a study of neoadjuvant anti-PD-1 for oral cavity cancer. Assay: immunoSEQ multiplex PCR; the TCRdb copy retains only in-frame clones and omits some. The sample has about 15,000 clones; roughly 40% are singletons. The input for sequencing was tumor tissue, taken after nivolumab (anti-PD-1) treatment. Source of these receptors: a person aged 35-79 years with oral cavity squamous cell carcinoma. CDR3s include the opening cysteine and the closing phenylalanine or tryptophan. A D gene is named only where the DNA matches it firmly. For some rows the clone size is stated as once, few or many, or as a class when expanded; others skip it.

CDR3,DNA,D,J,V,size
CASRNRGQAEAFF,TGTGCCAGCAGAAACAGGGGGCAAGCTGAAGCTTTCTTT,TRBD1,TRBJ1-1,TRBV5-8,once
CAISGGGSTGELFF,TGTGCCATCAGCGGCGGGGGGAGCACCGGGGAGCTGTTTTTT,TRBD2,TRBJ2-2,TRBV10-3,medium-sized
CATSRVGRMRIDGYTF,TGTGCCACCAGCAGAGTTGGTCGCATGAGGATTGATGGCTACACCTTC,NA,TRBJ1-2,TRBV15,few
CASSKTGKGEKLFF,TGTGCCAGCAGCAAGACAGGGAAGGGTGAAAAACTGTTTTTT,TRBD1,TRBJ1-4,TRBV4-2,NA
CASSLGRLAWQFF,TGTGCCAGCAGCTTAGGTCGACTAGCGTGGCAGTTCTTC,TRBD2,TRBJ2-1,TRBV7-2,few
CASSSDIRGAGTEAFF,TGCGCCAGCAGCTCCGACATTCGGGGGGCGGGCACTGAAGCTTTCTTT,NA,TRBJ1-1,TRBV5-1,once
CASSSAGADTQYF,TGTGCCAGCAGCTCAGCTGGGGCAGATACGCAGTATTTT,NA,TRBJ2-3,TRBV5-4,NA
CASSTGVTGNTIYF,TGTGCCAGCAGCACAGGGGTAACTGGAAACACCATATATTTT,TRBD1,TRBJ1-3,TRBV7-8,NA
CASSVGDKNTEAFF,TGTGCCAGCAGCGTAGGAGACAAGAACACTGAAGCTTTCTTT,NA,TRBJ1-1,TRBV9,few
CASSYSTGPSPLHF,TGTGCCAGCAGTTACTCGACAGGCCCGTCACCCCTCCACTTT,NA,TRBJ1-6,TRBV6-5,NA
CASGSLGAEGHRNTGELFF,TGTGCTAGTGGTTCGCTCGGTGCCGAGGGACATCGGAACACCGGGGAGCTGTTTTTT,NA,TRBJ2-2,TRBV12-5,NA
CASSAGQGLYTF,TGTGCCAGCAGCGCCGGACAGGGCCTCTACACCTTC,TRBD1,TRBJ1-2,TRBV7-2,NA
CASMEASFEKLFF,TGTGCCAGCATGGAGGCCAGTTTTGAAAAACTGTTTTTT,NA,TRBJ1-4,TRBV6-1,NA
CAWRTGGDSPLHF,TGTGCCTGGAGGACAGGGGGAGACTCACCCCTCCACTTT,TRBD1,TRBJ1-6,TRBV30,NA
CASSAGQPGNEQFF,TGTGCCAGCTCAGCCGGACAGCCGGGGAATGAGCAGTTCTTC,NA,TRBJ2-1,TRBV18,medium-sized
CASSLDRGLSNQPQHF,TGTGCCAGCAGTTTGGACAGGGGGCTTAGCAATCAGCCCCAGCATTTT,TRBD1,TRBJ1-5,TRBV28,few
CASSQLLGGYAGYTF,TGCGCCAGCAGCCAACTCCTAGGGGGGTATGCTGGCTACACCTTC,NA,TRBJ1-2,TRBV4-3,NA
CASTYPGGNTEAFF,TGTGCCAGCACCTACCCGGGCGGGAACACTGAAGCTTTCTTT,NA,TRBJ1-1,TRBV6-5,many
CSGRVGSTEAFF,TGCAGCGGGAGGGTTGGGAGCACTGAAGCTTTCTTT,NA,TRBJ1-1,TRBV29-1,NA
CASSWGPLGNTIYF,TGTGCCAGCAGCTGGGGCCCGCTCGGAAACACCATATATTTT,NA,TRBJ1-3,TRBV7-9,NA
CASRGTGVNEAFF,TGTGCCAGCAGAGGGACAGGAGTGAACGAAGCTTTCTTT,TRBD1,TRBJ1-1,TRBV28,few
CASSQGPGVGYEQYF,TGCGCCAGCAGCCAAGGGCCAGGAGTGGGCTACGAGCAGTACTTC,NA,TRBJ2-7,TRBV4-3,NA
CASSASGGSEQYF,TGCGCCAGCAGTGCCTCAGGGGGAAGCGAGCAGTACTTC,TRBD1,TRBJ2-7,TRBV10-1,few
CASSEDREGSQYF,TGTGCCAGCAGTGAGGACAGGGAAGGTTCGCAGTATTTT,TRBD1,TRBJ2-3,TRBV6-1,few
CASSLDRGREKLFF,TGTGCCAGCAGCCTTGACAGGGGCAGGGAAAAACTGTTTTTT,TRBD1,TRBJ1-4,TRBV2,few
CAWSMGQDNSPLHF,TGTGCCTGGAGCATGGGACAGGATAATTCACCCCTCCACTTT,TRBD1,TRBJ1-6,TRBV30,few
CASSLGQSSTGELFF,TGTGCCAGCAGCTTGGGCCAATCGAGCACCGGGGAGCTGTTTTTT,NA,TRBJ2-2,TRBV7-8,NA
CASSYGTHNEKLFF,TGTGCCAGCAGCTACGGGACGCATAATGAAAAACTGTTTTTT,NA,TRBJ1-4,TRBV13,NA
CASKEGHIQYF,TGTGCCAGCAAGGAGGGGCACATTCAGTACTTC,NA,TRBJ2-4,TRBV6-5,NA
CATSHRPQYNEQFF,TGTGCCACCAGCCACCGGCCACAATACAATGAGCAGTTCTTC,NA,TRBJ2-1,TRBV15,few
CASSFDPRASYEQYF,TGTGCCAGCAGTTTTGACCCTAGGGCTTCCTACGAGCAGTACTTC,NA,TRBJ2-7,TRBV27,NA
CASSLTNTVPTEQYF,TGCGCCAGCAGCTTGACCAATACGGTCCCTACTGAGCAGTACTTC,NA,TRBJ2-7,TRBV5-1,few
CASSLSGLPYGYTF,TGTGCCAGCTCCCTATCCGGGCTCCCCTATGGCTACACCTTC,NA,TRBJ1-2,TRBV18,NA
CATRPGLSGETQYF,TGTGCCACCCGCCCGGGACTCAGTGGAGAGACCCAGTACTTC,NA,TRBJ2-5,TRBV15,NA
CASSVGGGAYTQYF,TGTGCCAGCAGCGTAGGCGGGGGGGCCTATACGCAGTATTTT,TRBD2,TRBJ2-3,TRBV9,NA
CAISATGTSGNTIYF,TGTGCCATCAGCGCAACAGGGACCTCTGGAAACACCATATATTTT,NA,TRBJ1-3,TRBV10-3,few